The 8 T cell receptor beta chains presented below share a single source sample, sequenced in a study of blood T cell repertoires in COVID-19 (dated by TCRdb to the early 2020s). Library creation used the immunoSEQ multiplex PCR assay. Held by TCRdb, this immuneACCESS table contains in-frame sequences only and omits some clones. Under half of the omission traces to an unresolved V gene where checked; the cause of the rest is unknown. Present in this sample are roughly 63,000 clones, around 89% of which were seen just once. 1.4% of the sample lies in the top ten. Sequencing was performed on peripheral blood. The receptors derive from a man aged 55-75 years with acute or convalescent COVID-19.

This chain links TRBV7-9 with TRBJ2-2; TRBD2 matches 9 bases. V lost 3 bases and J lost 7; bases outside the gene matches: 12. Germline loops: CDR1 SEHNR, CDR2 FQNEAQ (reference sequence). This CDR3 contains 17 residues. The chain's CDR3 is CASSFRSAGGPHGELFF. For the CDR3, the DNA is TGTGCCAGCAGCTTCCGCTCCGCGGGAGGGCCGCACGGGGAGCTGTTTTTT.

CDR3 nucleotide sequence: TGTGCCAGCAGCAACAGGGGGCGAGGGAACACTGAAGCTTTCTTT. Its protein product is CASSNRGRGNTEAFF. The V gene is TRBV7-2, the J gene TRBJ1-1, with 9 bases that match TRBD1. Germline values: CDR1 SGHTA, CDR2 FQGNSA. The length of the CDR3 is 15 residues. V lost 5 bases to trimming and J lost 1 base; unmatched junction nucleotides: 5. The variable domain in full, with the rest retrieved from reference TRBV7-2 and TRBJ1-1, is GAGVSQSPSNKVTEKGKDVELRCDPISGHTALYWYRQSLGQGLEFLIYFQGNSAPDKSGLPSDRFSAERTGGSVSTLTIQRTQQEDSAVYLCASSNRGRGNTEAFFGQGTRLTVV.

The chain joins TRBV30 to TRBJ1-2, with D tentatively TRBD1 (6 bases). V lost 7 bases and J lost 0, with 12 bases in between. Germline V gene sequence: CDR1 GTSNPN, CDR2 SVGIG (reference sequence). This CDR3 has 13 amino acids. DNA for the CDR3: TGTGCCTTCACTTCAGGGGCTAACTATGGCTACACCTTC. Translated: CAFTSGANYGYTF. The full variable domain, with the rest looked up from reference TRBV30 and TRBJ1-2, is SQTIHQWPATLVQPVGSPLSLECTVEGTSNPNLYWYRQAAGRGLQLLFYSVGIGQISSEVPQNLSASRPQDRQFILSSKKLLLSDSGFYLCAFTSGANYGYTFGSGTRLTVV.

The chain couples TRBV7-6 to TRBJ2-3, with TRBD1 identical over 10 bases. The trim removed 2 bases at V and 2 bases at J, leaving 13 bases unmatched. The germline gives CDR1 SGHVS, CDR2 FNYEAQ. The CDR3 sequence is 19 residues long. CDR3 residues: CASSLSGQGDYSLTDTQYF. Here the CDR3 DNA reads TGTGCCAGCAGCTTATCTGGACAGGGGGATTATTCCCTCACAGATACGCAGTATTTT.

The genes are TRBV5-1 and TRBJ1-1; D is perhaps TRBD1 (6 bases). The CDR3 is made up of 14 amino acids. Looked up from germline, CDR1 is SGHRS and CDR2 is YFSETQ. V shed 4 bases and J shed 6 bases, with 16 bases lying between them. In DNA form, the CDR3 reads TGCGCCAGCAGCATAACCGGGGGGGCATCTGAAGCTTTCTTT. Its translation: CASSITGGASEAFF.

The gene calls are TRBV14 and TRBJ1-6; TRBD1 matches 9 bases. V lost 4 bases and J lost 7; bases outside the gene matches: 2. There are 14 residues in the CDR3. Germline V CDR1 and CDR2: SGHDN, FVKESK. CDR3: CASSPTGGNSPLHF. The DNA of the CDR3 is TGTGCCAGCAGCCCGACAGGGGGAAATTCACCCCTCCACTTT.

The V gene is TRBV30, the J gene TRBJ2-7; 8 bases map to TRBD2. Losses at the gene ends were 3 bases for V and 5 bases for J; bases not matched to a gene: 9. The CDR3 contains 14 residues. CDR1 GTSNPN and CDR2 SVGIG come from the germline V gene (reference sequence). The CDR3 region has the DNA TGTGCCTGGAGCCCCCAGCGGGAGCTCCACGAGCAGTACTTC. It yields the protein CAWSPQRELHEQYF.

This clone has only one observation. The rearrangement uses TRBV27 and TRBJ1-2; D is undetermined. V was trimmed by 2 bases and J by 2 bases, leaving 12 bases between them. The germline V gene encodes CDR1 MNHEY and CDR2 SMNVEV (reference sequence). The CDR3 covers 15 residues. This CDR3 reads CASSLMGAGNYGYTF. The CDR3 DNA reads TGTGCCAGCAGTTTAATGGGTGCGGGGAACTATGGCTACACCTTC.